This record covers a single T cell receptor (beta chain). Its antigen is unidentified. This sample stems from a study of regulatory T cells in long-lasting Graves disease. Overall study findings and caveats: Comparison showed that persistent patients shared more public clonotypes (under 3,000) than new patients (approximately 1,000).

Regarding time point: newly diagnosed GD, antithyroid drugs for less than 3 months. There was RNA extracted from PBMCs, and the TCR library was made from it. Both iRepertoire HTBI primers and Arm-PCR of CDR3 regions were used to build the TCR beta libraries. MiXCR, run by TCRdb on the multiplex PCR reads, gives a single entry per CDR3 protein. The table shows about 620,000 distinct CDR3 sequences, with 15% to 20% occurring only once. J lost 4 bases, V lost 7 bases, and 6 bases had no gene match. This CDR3 has 15 residues. Germline CDR1 MNHEY, CDR2 SVGEGT. These data were also filed under a second study, of T cells in Graves' hyperthyroidism and ophthalmopathy. According to that study: Recently diagnosed hyperthyroidism of less than 2 months' duration affected patients aged 18 to 65. Pregnant or lactating patients were excluded, as were those with uncontrolled infection or other autoimmune disease. Most thyroid clonotypes with frequency above 0.001 were detected in blood.

The sequence derives from a woman aged 25 to 39 with Graves disease. The sequencing here drew on peripheral blood mononuclear cells (PBMCs), taken at new diagnosis, from a patient treated with antithyroid drugs. This sequence joins TRBV6-2 or TRBV6-3 and TRBJ2-1, with 11 bases aligning to TRBD2. CDR3 nucleotide sequence: TGTGCCAGCATTGGGACTAGCGGCAAATACAATGAGCAGTTCTTC. Encoded protein: CASIGTSGKYNEQFF.